This entry describes one TCR beta chain. As yet, its antigen is unknown. V was clipped by 7 bases and J by 5 bases; unmatched bases: 3. The germline gives CDR1 LNHDA, CDR2 SQIVND (reference sequence). The CDR3 is made up of 14 amino acids. The sample originates from a study of cytomegalovirus exposure and HLA in healthy donors. Study-level results: Despite most TCR sequences being rare, some public TCRs occurred in many donors. Among the CMV-associated chains, a few were confirmed in vitro as specific for CMV antigens. It was 150 or so TCR beta chains that were listed as cytomegalovirus-associated.

Measured with immunoSEQ multiplex PCR; TCRdb has only the in-frame clones, and not every one. The repertoire holds about 200,000 clones, more than 75% seen once, with approximately 2% in the top ten. The source is a woman aged 18-29 years in good health and CMV-seropositive. The chain uses TRBV19 and TRBJ2-5; 14 positions match TRBD2. Material: PBMCs. CDR3 sequence (DNA): TGTGCCAGTAAGGGACTAGCGGGAGTCGAGACCCAGTACTTC. Translating it yields CASKGLAGVETQYF.